The 19 T cell receptor beta chains listed next were all sequenced from one sample in a study of blood T cell repertoires in COVID-19. Libraries were prepared by immunoSEQ multiplex PCR; TCRdb keeps only in-frame clonotypes and omits some of them. The profile shows approximately 210,000 clones, roughly 87% of them singletons. Sequencing input: peripheral blood. The receptors shown here come from a man in his forties with active or convalescent COVID-19.

This sequence joins TRBV6-5 and TRBJ1-1, with D perhaps matching TRBD1 (5 bases). Trimming took off 2 bases at V and 2 bases at J, with 15 bases between the two ends. The CDR3 spans 16 residues. The germline gives CDR1 MNHEY, CDR2 SVGAGI. This chain's CDR3 is CASSYVPTAINTEAFF. The CDR3 DNA reads TGTGCCAGCAGTTACGTCCCGACAGCTATCAACACTGAAGCTTTCTTT.

Here the CDR3 reads CASSLSVSGELFF. The CDR3 bases are TGCGCCAGCAGCTTGTCTGTGTCCGGGGAGCTGTTTTTT. The gene calls are TRBV5-1 and TRBJ2-2, with D unresolved. Germline lookup yields CDR1 SGHRS and CDR2 YFSETQ. V lost 1 base, J lost 6 bases, and 7 bases lay in between. The CDR3 runs to 13 residues.

This clone was seen a handful of times. The rearrangement uses TRBV28 and TRBJ1-2; TRBD1 agrees at 7 bases. With 5 bases clipped from V and 8 bases from J, the junction kept 8 bases outside the gene matches. CDR1 is MDHEN and CDR2 is SYDVKM in the germline V gene. The CDR3 extends over 13 amino acids. CDR3 sequence: CASSLRQGRGYTF. The CDR3 region has the DNA TGTGCCAGCAGTCTGAGACAGGGAAGGGGCTACACCTTC.

This chain uses TRBV2 with TRBJ1-1, with unresolved D. The CDR3 loop spans 13 amino acids. Trimming shortened V by 6 bases and J by 4 bases, and 12 bases separated the two germline ends. Germline CDR1 and CDR2: SNHLY and FYNNEI. The CDR3 here is CASRAEILTEAFF. CDR3 nucleotide sequence: TGTGCCAGCAGAGCGGAGATACTCACTGAAGCTTTCTTT.

The chain couples TRBV18 to TRBJ2-3, with 11 nucleotides matching TRBD2. There are 14 residues in the CDR3. Per the germline V gene, CDR1 is KGHSH and CDR2 is LQKENI. Trimming removed 9 bases from V and 4 bases from J; junction bases left unmatched: 6. The chain's CDR3 is CASKLAGVADTQYF. As DNA, the CDR3 is TGTGCCAGTAAACTAGCGGGGGTCGCAGATACGCAGTATTTT.

This clone was seen a single time. The chain recombines TRBV14 with TRBJ2-7, with 8 bases lining up with TRBD1. CDR1 and CDR2 from the germline V gene are SGHDN and FVKESK. Unmatched junction bases numbered 7, after V lost 4 bases and J lost 5 bases. The CDR3 is 14 residues long. The CDR3 protein is CASSPWTGFNEQYF. The CDR3 DNA is TGTGCCAGCAGCCCCTGGACAGGGTTCAACGAGCAGTACTTC. Together with reference TRBV14 and TRBJ2-7, the CDR3 gives the full variable domain: EAGVTQFPSHSVIEKGQTVTLRCDPISGHDNLYWYRRVMGKEIKFLLHFVKESKQDESGMPNNRFLAERTGGTYSTLKVQPAELEDSGVYFCASSPWTGFNEQYFGPGTRLTVT.

V usage is TRBV28 and J usage is TRBJ1-5; D unclear. CDR3 length: 15 residues. The ends were cut back, 6 bases at V and 0 bases at J, with 12 bases in the middle. Germline CDR1 reads MDHEN; CDR2 reads SYDVKM. The DNA for the CDR3 is TGTGCCAGCAGCCCCGGGGTCTATAGCAATCAGCCCCAGCATTTT. This sequence encodes CASSPGVYSNQPQHF.

This chain uses TRBV6-4 with TRBJ2-1; 8 bases are shared with TRBD2. Germline-derived CDR1 and CDR2 are MRHNA and SNTAGT. This CDR3 is built from 17 residues. V shed 5 bases, J shed 0 bases, and the junction held 9 bases outside the gene matches. This CDR3 reads CASSKRESQSSYNEQFF. In DNA form, the CDR3 reads TGTGCCAGCAGTAAGCGGGAGTCCCAAAGCTCCTACAATGAGCAGTTCTTC.

This clone was picked up one time. The rearrangement joins TRBV7-9 to TRBJ2-3; weak D call: TRBD1 (5 bases). CDR3 length: 15 residues. CDR1 is SEHNR, CDR2 FQNEAQ, per germline (reference sequence). The V and J ends lost 1 base and 6 bases respectively, with 14 bases between them. DNA of the CDR3: TGTGCCAGCAGCTTAGTTCTCAGGGCTACGGATACGCAGTATTTT. This encodes CASSLVLRATDTQYF.

This chain joins TRBV4-1 and TRBJ2-3; the D gene is possibly TRBD2 (6 bases). With 6 bases removed from V and 0 bases from J, the gap between germline ends came to 19 bases. Germline lookup yields CDR1 MGHRA and CDR2 YSYEKL. The CDR3 runs to 17 residues. The CDR3 loop is CASRRMDGGRSTDTQYF. The CDR3 nucleotides read TGCGCCAGCAGACGAATGGACGGGGGACGTAGCACAGATACGCAGTATTTT.

The rearrangement joins TRBV5-1 to TRBJ1-2, with 12 bases fitting TRBD1. The CDR3 runs 20 residues. In germline, CDR1 is SGHRS, CDR2 YFSETQ. Trimming took 4 bases from V and 2 from J; bases not matched to a gene: 18. The CDR3: CASSLSPFAGTGGKNYGYTF. CDR3 DNA: TGCGCCAGCAGCCTCAGCCCGTTTGCCGGGACAGGGGGCAAAAACTATGGCTACACCTTC.

The rearrangement uses TRBV28 and TRBJ2-3; TRBD1 matches at 7 bases. Germline V gene data show CDR1 as MDHEN and CDR2 as SYDVKM. With V trimmed by 5 bases and J by 5 bases, 10 bases remained unmatched. This CDR3 has 15 amino acids. In DNA form, the CDR3 reads TGTGCCAGCAGTATTACCGGACAGGTGGAAGATACGCAGTATTTT. Translation: CASSITGQVEDTQYF.

This clone occurred a few times. V gene TRBV21-1 combines with J gene TRBJ2-3; the table calls TRBD2, which could not be checked here. TRBV21-1 is listed as a pseudogene. CDR3 length: 17 amino acids. The CDR3 sequence is CASSKGGIAHSTDTQYF. The CDR3 DNA is TGTGCCAGCAGCAAAGGAGGAATAGCGCATAGCACAGATACGCAGTATTTT.

J is TRBJ2-7 and V is TRBV28; 13 bases align to TRBD2. V lost 5 bases, J lost 7 bases, and 5 bases stayed unmatched. Germline CDR1 reads MDHEN; CDR2 reads SYDVKM. The CDR3 is 14 amino acids. The CDR3 protein is CASSTSGRGWEQYF. The CDR3 DNA is TGTGCCAGCAGTACTAGCGGGAGGGGCTGGGAGCAGTACTTC.

This chain uses TRBV4-1 with TRBJ2-1; 9 positions match TRBD2. Germline-derived CDR1 and CDR2 are MGHRA and YSYEKL. Trimming cost V 2 bases and J 3 bases; bases outside gene matches: 5. CDR3 length: 16 amino acids. The CDR3, as DNA: TGCGCCAGCAGCCAACTTTCTAGCGGGATCTACAATGAGCAGTTCTTC. Translating it yields CASSQLSSGIYNEQFF.

The chain carries TRBV7-8 and TRBJ2-1; 7 bases match TRBD1. Germline V CDR1 and CDR2: SGHVS, FQNEAQ. The J segment lost 3 bases and the V segment lost 5 bases, leaving 19 bases of the junction unmatched. The CDR3 length is 19 residues. The CDR3: CASSARAPTGVKYYNEQFF. CDR3 bases: TGTGCCAGCAGCGCAAGGGCACCAACAGGGGTAAAATACTACAATGAGCAGTTCTTC.

The rearrangement links TRBV28 to TRBJ1-5; the match to TRBD1 covers 9 bases. Per germline, CDR1 MDHEN and CDR2 SYDVKM. The CDR3 has 19 residues. With V trimmed by 3 bases and J by 5 bases, 17 bases remained unmatched. The CDR3 spells CASSLKSLRDRATYQPQHF. DNA for the CDR3: TGTGCCAGCAGTTTGAAATCCCTCCGGGACAGGGCGACTTATCAGCCCCAGCATTTT.

The chain is built from TRBV6-5 and TRBJ1-2; D may be TRBD1 (6 bases). Trimming removed 6 bases from V and 0 bases from J, with 11 bases in between. The V gene's germline CDR1 is MNHEY and CDR2 SVGAGI. The CDR3 is made up of 14 amino acids. CDR3 DNA: TGTGCCAGCAGACCGACAGGAACTAACTATGGCTACACCTTC. Residues: CASRPTGTNYGYTF.

This clone was seen once. This chain joins TRBV5-4 and TRBJ2-1; D is uncertain. This CDR3 comprises 14 residues. Germline V CDR1 and CDR2: SGHNT, YYREEE (reference sequence). V was clipped by 2 bases and J by 7 bases, with 13 bases between them. As DNA, the CDR3 is TGTGCCAGCAGCTTTTGGTCAGCCGGGAATGAGCAGTTCTTC. Translated, it gives CASSFWSAGNEQFF.